A selection of T cell receptor beta chains follows, all from one sample in a study. MiXCR, applied by TCRdb to the 5' RACE reads, yields one record per CDR3 protein. The data show about 40,000 distinct CDR3 sequences, with 18% seen just once and approximately 3% held by the top ten. The sequenced sample was naive CD4+ T cells sorted from a lymph node. The receptors here all came from a female donor with breast cancer. Each CDR3 is given with its conserved first and last residue. A D gene is named only where the DNA matches it firmly. Part of the rows lack a size; the others show once, few, many or a class for expanded clones.

J gene | clone size | D gene | V gene | CDR3 protein | CDR3 DNA
TRBJ2-3 | . | TRBD2 | TRBV20-1 | CSATPGLAETTQYF | TGCAGTGCCACACCGGGACTAGCGGAGACTACGCAGTATTTT
TRBJ1-4 | few | . | TRBV5-1 | CASSPGTDNEKLFF | TGCGCCAGCAGCCCAGGGACGGATAATGAAAAACTGTTTTTT
TRBJ2-7 | few | . | TRBV7-2 | CASSPGPDQYEQYF | TGTGCCAGCAGCCCGGGGCCCGACCAATACGAGCAGTACTTC
TRBJ1-2 | many | . | TRBV29-1 | CSVEFRDLNYGYTF | TGCAGCGTTGAATTCAGGGACCTTAACTATGGCTACACCTTC
TRBJ2-3 | many | . | TRBV6-2/TRBV6-3 | CASSYRGTDTQYF | TGTGCCAGCAGTTACCGAGGGACAGATACGCAGTATTTT
TRBJ2-2 | few | TRBD2 | TRBV5-1 | CASARGAGTTNTGELFF | TGCGCCAGCGCTCGGGGAGCGGGGACCACGAACACCGGGGAGCTGTTTTTT
TRBJ2-1 | few | TRBD2 | TRBV20-1 | CSASDALAGVYNEQFF | TGCAGTGCTAGCGACGCATTAGCGGGGGTTTACAATGAGCAGTTCTTC
TRBJ1-2 | . | TRBD1 | TRBV7-2 | CASSSDRGHGYTF | TGTGCCAGCAGCTCGGACAGGGGCCATGGCTACACCTTC
TRBJ2-7 | few | . | TRBV6-2/TRBV6-3 | CASSPVETYERYF | TGTGCCAGCAGCCCCGTGGAGACCTACGAGCGGTACTTC
TRBJ2-7 | many | . | TRBV9 | CASSVGQGGAYEQYF | TGTGCCAGCAGCGTAGGACAGGGAGGAGCCTACGAGCAGTACTTC
TRBJ2-2 | many | . | TRBV7-8 | CASSLTRVGNTGELFF | TGTGCCAGCAGCTTGACGCGGGTTGGGAACACCGGGGAGCTGTTTTTT
TRBJ2-5 | few | . | TRBV20-1 | CSARDAAGMETQYF | TGCAGTGCTAGAGATGCGGCAGGCATGGAGACCCAGTACTTC
TRBJ1-6 | few | TRBD1 | TRBV12-3/TRBV12-4 | CASSFARGGSPLHF | TGTGCCAGCAGTTTCGCCAGGGGGGGTTCACCCCTCCACTTT
TRBJ1-1 | few | . | TRBV20-1 | CSATRPGRVNTEAFF | TGCAGTGCTACTCGCCCGGGACGGGTGAACACTGAAGCTTTCTTT
TRBJ1-2 | many | TRBD1 | TRBV28 | CASSFYLRQGAGYTF | TGTGCCAGCAGCTTCTACCTCCGACAGGGGGCTGGCTACACCTTC
TRBJ1-2 | few | . | TRBV29-1 | CSVTLITGNYGYTF | TGCAGCGTTACCCTCATAACAGGGAACTATGGCTACACCTTC
TRBJ1-5 | . | . | TRBV6-5 | CASSYGATNQPQHF | TGTGCCAGCAGTTACGGGGCAACCAATCAGCCCCAGCATTTT